This T cell receptor (beta chain) was documented in a study of spatial heterogeneity in lung cancer. Study context: More beta-chain than alpha-chain sequences were consistently detected.

Specified time point: sample taken at primary tumor resection. The authors sequenced whole RNA from tumor, nontumor lung or frozen PBMC without sorting. The donors were fewer than 80 patients with non-small cell lung cancer that was early-stage and untreated. Findings and caveats of the study: Follow-up blood showed ubiquitous expanded tumor TCRs less than blood at resection did.

TCR cDNA molecules each carried a unique molecular identifier. TCRdb itself ran the 5' RACE reads through MiXCR, one entry per CDR3 protein. In the table there are over 25,000 distinct CDR3 sequences, around 8.4% of which are singletons. This clonotype came up many times. Its specificity is unknown. The sample consisted of PBMCs, taken at surgery. The TCR comes from a female donor with early-stage non-small cell lung cancer.

The CDR3 DNA reads as TGTGCCAGCAGCAAACATCAAGCGGGATCCTACAATGAGCAGTTCTTC. Protein product: CASSKHQAGSYNEQFF. The chain combines TRBV21-1 with TRBJ2-1; the listed D gene, TRBD2, was not tested against the DNA. TRBV21-1 is assigned pseudogene status. CDR3 length equals 16 residues.